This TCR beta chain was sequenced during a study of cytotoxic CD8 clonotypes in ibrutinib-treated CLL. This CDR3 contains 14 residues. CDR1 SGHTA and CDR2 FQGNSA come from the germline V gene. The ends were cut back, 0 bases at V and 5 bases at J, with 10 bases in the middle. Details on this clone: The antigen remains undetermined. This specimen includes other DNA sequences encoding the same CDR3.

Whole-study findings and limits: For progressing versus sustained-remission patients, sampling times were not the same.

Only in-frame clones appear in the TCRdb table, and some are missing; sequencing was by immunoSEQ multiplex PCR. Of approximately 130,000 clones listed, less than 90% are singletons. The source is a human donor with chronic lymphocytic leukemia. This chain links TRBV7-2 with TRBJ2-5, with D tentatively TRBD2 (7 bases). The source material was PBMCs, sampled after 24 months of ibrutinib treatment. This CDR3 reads CASSLAGGPETQYF. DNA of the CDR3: TGTGCCAGCAGCTTAGCGGGGGGGCCGGAGACCCAGTACTTC.